These T cell receptor beta chains were read from a single sample in a study of T-cell memory formation after mild COVID-19. TCRdb processed the 5' RACE reads anew with MiXCR; each CDR3 protein has one entry. The sample yields over 450,000 distinct CDR3 sequences, about 20% seen once. Sequencing was carried out using PBMCs or a T cell subset sorted from them (not recorded which). The receptors derive from an adult woman who had mild COVID-19 (a few samples of this study predate the infection). Cell type and time point are not known. Both conserved end residues are part of each CDR3. The order of the fields is clone size, D gene, J gene, V gene, CDR3 protein, CDR3 DNA. The D gene is left open where the match is weak. Only part of the rows carry a size: once, few, many, or a class if the clone is expanded.

. | . | TRBJ1-1 | TRBV7-2 | CASSLALRTVNTEAFF | TGTGCCAGCAGCTTAGCGCTTCGGACGGTGAACACTGAAGCTTTCTTT
. | TRBD1 | TRBJ2-1 | TRBV5-1 | CASSLQGAVANEQFF | TGCGCCAGCAGCTTACAGGGGGCTGTGGCGAATGAGCAGTTCTTC
few | . | TRBJ1-3 | TRBV11-2 | CASSLTGSEGNTIYF | TGTGCCAGCAGCTTAACGGGGAGTGAAGGAAACACCATATATTTT
few | TRBD1 | TRBJ1-5 | TRBV4-1 | CASRGTGGPNQPQHF | TGCGCCAGCAGAGGGACAGGGGGTCCCAATCAGCCCCAGCATTTT
. | . | TRBJ2-7 | TRBV29-1 | CSVLDAMGPYEQYF | TGCAGCGTTTTAGATGCCATGGGGCCCTACGAGCAGTACTTC
few | . | TRBJ1-1 | TRBV7-3 | CASSLQGTGSEAFF | TGTGCCAGCAGCTTACAGGGGACGGGATCGGAAGCTTTCTTT
. | . | TRBJ2-7 | TRBV15 | CATSRRETYEQYF | TGTGCCACCAGCAGGCGGGAAACCTACGAGCAGTACTTC
many | . | TRBJ2-5 | TRBV20-1 | CSARGQSQGETQYF | TGCAGTGCTAGAGGGCAGTCCCAAGGGGAGACCCAGTACTTC
. | . | TRBJ2-1 | TRBV7-2 | CASSSAPRYNEQFF | TGTGCCAGCAGCTCCGCTCCGAGATACAATGAGCAGTTCTTC
few | . | TRBJ1-5 | TRBV7-9 | CASSLGDYSNQPQHF | TGTGCCAGCAGCTTGGGGGACTATAGCAATCAGCCCCAGCATTTT
few | TRBD1 | TRBJ1-2 | TRBV5-1 | CASSQTGTEGVYGYTF | TGCGCCAGCAGTCAGACCGGGACAGAGGGGGTCTATGGCTACACCTTC
few | TRBD2 | TRBJ2-2 | TRBV7-9 | CASSWTSGTNTGELFF | TGTGCCAGCAGCTGGACTAGCGGGACGAACACCGGGGAGCTGTTTTTT
few | . | TRBJ2-1 | TRBV18 | CASSPAASDEQFF | TGTGCCAGCTCACCGGCTGCTAGTGATGAGCAGTTCTTC
once | TRBD2 | TRBJ2-1 | TRBV30 | CAWSVSRTSGSSYNEQFF | TGTGCCTGGAGTGTATCCCGGACTAGCGGGAGCTCCTACAATGAGCAGTTCTTC